Given below is one TCR beta chain in context. Clones were read by immunoSEQ multiplex PCR, and TCRdb kept only the in-frame ones, dropping some. The table lists 70,000 to 85,000 clones, 80% to 95% of them singletons. This sample stems from a study of technical replicates of blood from a few donors. V lost 4 bases and J 13 bases, leaving 20 bases between the germline ends. The germline V gene encodes CDR1 MNHEY and CDR2 SVGAGI. The CDR3 contains 14 residues. Sequenced input: T cells isolated from PBMCs. The TCR was taken from a human donor in good health. The V gene is TRBV6-5, the J gene TRBJ2-1; D is perhaps TRBD2 (7 bases). CDR3 residues: CASSLGGLAWEQFF. In nucleotides, the CDR3 is TGTGCCAGCAGTTTGGGGGGGCTAGCTTGGGAACAGTTCTTC.